This TCR beta chain was documented in a study of CD8 T cells in Susac syndrome. Findings of the study overall: In its TCR sequencing and HLA analysis, the study acknowledged that the number of individuals was relatively small.

Reverse transcription of roughly 0.5 to 1 ug RNA was carried out with random hexamers. TCRdb fed the immunoSEQ multiplex PCR reads into MiXCR, producing one record per CDR3 protein. The table records 150,000 to 200,000 distinct CDR3 sequences, around 94% of them present only once. Worth noting for this clonotype: Its specificity is not known.

Trimming removed 4 bases from V and 2 bases from J; junction bases left unmatched: 4. CDR1 is SGDLS, CDR2 YYNGEE, per germline. This CDR3 is built from 16 residues. The sample comprised CD4+ T cells from PBMCs. The receptor comes from a human donor in good health. The rearrangement links TRBV9 to TRBJ2-1; TRBD2 aligns across 12 bases. Written as DNA, the CDR3 is TGTGCCAGCAGCCCACTAGCGGGGGGCACCTACAATGAGCAGTTCTTC. It yields the protein CASSPLAGGTYNEQFF.